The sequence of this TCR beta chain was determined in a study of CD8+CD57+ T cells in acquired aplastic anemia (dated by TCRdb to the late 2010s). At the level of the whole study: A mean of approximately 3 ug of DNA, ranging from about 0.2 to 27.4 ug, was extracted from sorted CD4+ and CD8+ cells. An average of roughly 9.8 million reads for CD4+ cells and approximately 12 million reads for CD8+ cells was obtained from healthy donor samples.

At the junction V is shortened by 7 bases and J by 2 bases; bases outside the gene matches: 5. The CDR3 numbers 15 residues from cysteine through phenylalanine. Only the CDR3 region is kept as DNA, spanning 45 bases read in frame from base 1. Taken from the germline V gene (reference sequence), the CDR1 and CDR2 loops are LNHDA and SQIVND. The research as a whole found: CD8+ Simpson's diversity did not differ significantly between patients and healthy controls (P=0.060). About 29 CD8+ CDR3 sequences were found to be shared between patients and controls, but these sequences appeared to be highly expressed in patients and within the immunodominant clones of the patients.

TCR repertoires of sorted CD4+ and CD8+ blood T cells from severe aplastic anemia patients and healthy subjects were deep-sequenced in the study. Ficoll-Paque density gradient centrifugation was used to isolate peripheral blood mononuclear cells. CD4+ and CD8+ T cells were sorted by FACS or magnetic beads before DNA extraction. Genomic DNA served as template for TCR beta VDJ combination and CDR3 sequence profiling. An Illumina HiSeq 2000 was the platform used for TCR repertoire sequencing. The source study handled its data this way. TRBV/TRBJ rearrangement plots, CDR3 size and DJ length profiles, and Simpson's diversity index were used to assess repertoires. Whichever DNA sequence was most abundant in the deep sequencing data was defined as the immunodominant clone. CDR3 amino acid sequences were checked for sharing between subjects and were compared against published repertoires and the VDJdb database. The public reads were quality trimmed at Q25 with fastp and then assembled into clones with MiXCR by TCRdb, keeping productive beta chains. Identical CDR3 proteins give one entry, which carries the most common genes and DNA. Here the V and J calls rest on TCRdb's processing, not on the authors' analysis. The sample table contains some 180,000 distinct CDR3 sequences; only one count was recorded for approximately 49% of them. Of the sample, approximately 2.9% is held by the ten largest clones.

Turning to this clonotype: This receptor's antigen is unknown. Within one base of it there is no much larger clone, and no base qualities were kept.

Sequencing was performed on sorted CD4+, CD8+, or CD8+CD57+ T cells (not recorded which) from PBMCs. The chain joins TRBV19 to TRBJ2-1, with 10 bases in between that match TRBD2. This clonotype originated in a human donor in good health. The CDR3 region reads CASTVSGGPYNEQFF. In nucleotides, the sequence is TGTGCCAGTACCGTTAGCGGGGGGCCCTACAATGAGCAGTTCTTC.